A selection of T cell receptor beta chains follows, all from one sample in a study of cytomegalovirus exposure and HLA in healthy donors. Sequenced by immunoSEQ multiplex PCR; TCRdb stores in-frame clones only, minus some. In the table there are over 150,000 clones, roughly nine tenths of which are singletons. Sequencing was done on a sample of PBMCs. Receptors were obtained from a woman aged 25-40 years in good health and CMV-seronegative. The CDR3 runs from the conserved cysteine through the conserved F or W. A D gene is named only where the DNA matches it firmly. Clone size is not always given. Where it is, it says once, few, many or a class for expanded clones.

D	length	size	V	J	CDR3	DNA
NA	15	NA	TRBV18	TRBJ1-1	CASSPGEGEYTEAFF	TGTGCCAGCTCACCAGGGGAGGGGGAGTACACTGAAGCTTTCTTT
TRBD2	15	NA	TRBV13	TRBJ2-1	CASLPGRVPDNEQFF	TGTGCCAGCCTTCCCGGGAGGGTTCCCGACAATGAGCAGTTCTTC
TRBD2	16	NA	TRBV28	TRBJ2-3	CASSPHLAGAGDTQYF	TGTGCCAGCAGTCCCCATCTAGCGGGAGCGGGAGATACGCAGTATTTT
NA	13	NA	TRBV5-1	TRBJ2-3	CASSILGADTQYF	TGCGCCAGCAGCATCTTGGGGGCGGATACGCAGTATTTT
NA	14	NA	TRBV5-1	TRBJ2-5	CASSLKGWSETQYF	TGCGCCAGCAGCTTGAAGGGGTGGTCGGAGACCCAGTACTTC
TRBD2	15	once	TRBV7-7	TRBJ2-1	CASSRGLADGNEQFF	TGTGCCAGCAGTAGGGGACTAGCGGATGGCAATGAGCAGTTCTTC
TRBD2	15	NA	TRBV5-4	TRBJ2-1	CASSKSGGPYNEQFF	TGTGCCAGCAGCAAGTCGGGGGGGCCCTACAATGAGCAGTTCTTC
NA	15	once	TRBV9	TRBJ2-3	CASSDGVAGTDTQYF	TGTGCCAGCAGCGACGGGGTAGCAGGCACAGATACGCAGTATTTT
NA	15	once	TRBV9	TRBJ1-1	CASSVAVAGSTEAFF	TGTGCCAGCAGCGTAGCCGTTGCGGGGAGTACTGAAGCTTTCTTT
NA	13	NA	TRBV7-3	TRBJ2-7	CASSLITGGEQYF	TGTGCCAGCAGCTTAATTACCGGGGGCGAGCAGTACTTC
NA	14	NA	TRBV27	TRBJ2-2	CASSPGDYLGELFF	TGTGCCAGCAGCCCCGGGGATTATCTCGGGGAGCTGTTTTTT
TRBD1	17	once	TRBV30	TRBJ2-7	CAWNSIRWDRGPCEQYF	TGTGCCTGGAATTCTATTCGTTGGGACAGGGGGCCCTGCGAGCAGTACTTC
NA	13	NA	TRBV18	TRBJ2-3	CASPRAGTDTQYF	TGTGCCAGCCCCCGAGCGGGCACAGATACGCAGTATTTT
NA	16	NA	TRBV27	TRBJ2-1	CASSSPASARQNEQFF	TGTGCCAGCAGTTCCCCAGCTAGCGCTAGGCAGAATGAGCAGTTCTTC
TRBD1	14	NA	TRBV13	TRBJ1-1	CASSLGQGGGEAFF	TGTGCCAGCAGCTTAGGGCAGGGGGGTGGAGAAGCTTTCTTT
NA	10	NA	TRBV7-6	TRBJ1-1	CCGRPTEAFF	TGTTGTGGGAGGCCCACTGAAGCTTTCTTT
TRBD2	13	NA	TRBV5-1	TRBJ2-1	CASSPGGYNEQFF	TGCGCCAGCAGCCCCGGGGGGTACAATGAGCAGTTCTTC
NA	15	NA	TRBV10-2	TRBJ1-4	CASSESGGLGEKLFF	TGCGCCAGCAGTGAGTCGGGGGGTCTGGGGGAAAAACTGTTTTTT
TRBD1	16	NA	TRBV7-9	TRBJ1-2	CASSLSRQGVGYGYTF	TGTGCCAGCAGCTTATCCCGTCAGGGGGTTGGGTATGGCTACACCTTC
TRBD1	17	NA	TRBV5-1	TRBJ1-4	CARRTTGGLATNEKLFF	TGCGCCCGCAGAACCACAGGGGGACTTGCAACTAATGAAAAACTGTTTTTT
NA	14	NA	TRBV6-5	TRBJ1-4	CASSTWGGGEKLFF	TGTGCCAGCAGTACCTGGGGAGGAGGTGAAAAACTGTTTTTT
TRBD1	15	NA	TRBV19	TRBJ1-5	CASKPGDRDNQPQHF	TGTGCCAGTAAGCCCGGCGACAGGGACAATCAGCCCCAGCATTTT
NA	15	NA	TRBV12-2	TRBJ2-7	CASRLGDRGRREQYF	TGTGCAAGTCGCTTAGGGGACAGGGGGCGCCGAGAGCAGTACTTC
NA	14	NA	TRBV7-8	TRBJ1-2	CASSLGTGNYGYTF	TGTGCCAGCAGCCTCGGGACTGGGAACTATGGCTACACCTTC
TRBD1	14	NA	TRBV6-1	TRBJ1-2	CASRWDSSNYGYTF	TGTGCCAGCAGATGGGACAGTTCTAACTATGGCTACACCTTC
NA	15	once	TRBV5-4	TRBJ2-7	CASSVTSEPDYEQYF	TGTGCCAGCAGCGTCACGTCGGAGCCGGACTACGAGCAGTACTTC
NA	17	NA	TRBV5-4	TRBJ1-1	CASSGGGGHPAYTEAFF	TGTGCCAGCAGCGGGGGAGGCGGACATCCGGCGTACACTGAAGCTTTCTTT
NA	15	NA	TRBV6-1	TRBJ1-4	CASRKGGSTNEKLFF	TGTGCCAGCCGAAAAGGGGGTTCCACTAATGAAAAACTGTTTTTT
NA	13	NA	TRBV28	TRBJ2-7	CASSPTGPYEQYF	TGTGCCAGCAGTCCAACAGGCCCCTACGAGCAGTACTTC
NA	15	NA	TRBV7-8	TRBJ1-5	CASSLSRDFTQPQHF	TGTGCCAGCAGCTTATCCAGGGACTTCACTCAGCCCCAGCATTTT
NA	13	NA	TRBV2	TRBJ2-3	CASTWGSPDTQYF	TGTGCCAGCACCTGGGGCAGCCCGGATACGCAGTATTTT
NA	14	NA	TRBV9	TRBJ1-1	CASSVEEAWTEAFF	TGTGCCAGCAGCGTAGAGGAGGCCTGGACTGAAGCTTTCTTT
NA	16	NA	TRBV11-2	TRBJ2-3	CASSLEGTLSTDTQYF	TGTGCCAGCAGCTTAGAGGGGACACTGAGCACAGATACGCAGTATTTT
TRBD2	15	NA	TRBV10-1	TRBJ2-7	CASSETLAGAQEQYF	TGCGCCAGCAGCGAAACCCTAGCGGGCGCACAGGAGCAGTACTTC
NA	14	NA	TRBV27	TRBJ1-5	CASSLGGRNQPQHF	TGTGCCAGCAGTTTGGGGGGGCGCAATCAGCCCCAGCATTTT
TRBD1	13	NA	TRBV29-1	TRBJ2-7	CSVTGTGAYEQYF	TGCAGCGTTACCGGGACAGGGGCCTACGAGCAGTACTTC
TRBD2	18	NA	TRBV23-1	TRBJ2-5	CASSQGGTPPGGKETQYF	TGCGCCAGCAGTCAGGGAGGGACTCCGCCGGGAGGGAAAGAGACCCAGTACTTC
TRBD1	14	NA	TRBV6-4	TRBJ2-6	CAGGQGTGANVLTF	TGTGCCGGGGGACAGGGGACGGGGGCCAACGTCCTGACTTTC
TRBD2	14	once	TRBV27	TRBJ2-7	CASSKLAGVNEQYF	TGTGCCAGCAGCAAACTAGCGGGAGTGAACGAGCAGTACTTC
TRBD1	15	NA	TRBV19	TRBJ2-5	CASSRDRGLGETQYF	TGTGCCAGTAGTAGGGACAGGGGCCTTGGGGAGACCCAGTACTTC
TRBD2	16	NA	TRBV7-6	TRBJ2-1	CASSFGLAGSYNEQFF	TGTGCCAGCAGCTTCGGACTAGCGGGGTCCTACAATGAGCAGTTCTTC
TRBD1	15	NA	TRBV5-1	TRBJ2-7	CASSQLQRGGNEQYF	TGCGCCAGCAGCCAGCTCCAGAGAGGGGGCAACGAGCAGTACTTC
TRBD2	16	once	TRBV5-1	TRBJ2-1	CASSRIGLAGGNEQFF	TGCGCCAGCAGCCGCATAGGACTAGCGGGAGGGAATGAGCAGTTCTTC
TRBD1	13	NA	TRBV30	TRBJ1-2	CAWGPGQLIVYTF	TGTGCCTGGGGGCCGGGACAGCTCATCGTCTACACCTTC
NA	22	few	TRBV4-2	TRBJ2-1	CASSQVSRGGARVPISYNEQFF	TGTGCCAGCAGCCAAGTATCAAGAGGAGGTGCGCGGGTACCAATCTCCTACAATGAGCAGTTCTTC
TRBD2	15	NA	TRBV5-4	TRBJ2-1	CASSLTSGTYNEQFF	TGTGCCAGCAGCCTGACTAGCGGGACGTACAATGAGCAGTTCTTC
NA	13	NA	TRBV10-2	TRBJ2-1	CASSEPRLDEQFF	TGCGCCAGCAGTGAGCCGAGGTTGGATGAGCAGTTCTTC
NA	14	NA	TRBV15	TRBJ1-6	CATSTGGRGSPLHF	TGTGCCACCAGCACCGGAGGGAGGGGTTCACCCCTCCACTTT
TRBD1	17	NA	TRBV7-2	TRBJ2-7	CASSLVLPRTGALEQYF	TGTGCCAGCAGCTTAGTACTCCCCCGGACAGGAGCCCTGGAGCAGTACTTC
NA	12	NA	TRBV19	TRBJ1-1	CASPSPGNEAFF	TGTGCCAGTCCTTCCCCAGGGAATGAAGCTTTCTTT
TRBD1	13	NA	TRBV4-3	TRBJ2-7	CASSPRPGGEQYF	TGCGCCAGCAGCCCCCGGCCAGGGGGCGAGCAGTACTTC
TRBD1	15	NA	TRBV7-9	TRBJ1-1	CASSYPDRGHTEAFF	TGTGCCAGCAGCTACCCGGACAGGGGGCATACTGAAGCTTTCTTT
NA	15	NA	TRBV5-1	TRBJ2-7	CASSLAGHQTDEQYF	TGCGCCAGCAGCTTAGCAGGGCACCAAACGGACGAGCAGTACTTC
NA	13	NA	TRBV9	TRBJ2-1	CASSVVLGVEQFF	TGTGCCAGCAGCGTAGTATTAGGAGTTGAGCAGTTCTTC
TRBD2	14	NA	TRBV11-2	TRBJ2-7	CASSSGDYSYEQYF	TGTGCCAGCAGCTCTGGGGACTACTCCTACGAGCAGTACTTC
TRBD2	15	once	TRBV10-1	TRBJ2-7	CASSPGTSGSKEQYF	TGCGCCAGCAGCCCAGGGACTAGCGGGAGTAAGGAGCAGTACTTC
NA	13	once	TRBV4-1	TRBJ1-2	CASSQELSDGYTF	TGCGCCAGCAGCCAAGAGTTATCCGATGGCTACACCTTC
TRBD2	16	NA	TRBV7-9	TRBJ2-3	CASSLRTGGKTDTQYF	TGTGCCAGCAGCTTGAGGACGGGAGGAAAGACAGATACGCAGTATTTT
TRBD1	14	NA	TRBV14	TRBJ1-5	CASSATGDNQPQHF	TGTGCCAGCAGCGCTACAGGGGACAATCAGCCCCAGCATTTT